This TCR beta chain was sequenced in a study of blood T cell repertoires in COVID-19. Whole-study context: Some COVID-19 samples were acute and others convalescent; all came from the United States, Italy and Spain.

The table came from immunoSEQ multiplex PCR; TCRdb's copy has only in-frame clones and leaves some out. The sample contains fewer than 250,000 clones, roughly four fifths of which appear only once. V was trimmed by 3 bases and J by 1 base, leaving 6 bases between them. The germline V gene has CDR1 SQVTM and CDR2 ANQGSEA. The CDR3 extends over 12 amino acids. The sequence was collected from a woman aged 40-49 years with acute or convalescent COVID-19. The sample was peripheral blood. The genes are TRBV29-1 and TRBJ1-1; tentative D call: TRBD1 (6 bases). CDR3 nucleotide sequence: TGCAGCGTTGACAGGGGGAACACTGAAGCTTTCTTT. This encodes CSVDRGNTEAFF.